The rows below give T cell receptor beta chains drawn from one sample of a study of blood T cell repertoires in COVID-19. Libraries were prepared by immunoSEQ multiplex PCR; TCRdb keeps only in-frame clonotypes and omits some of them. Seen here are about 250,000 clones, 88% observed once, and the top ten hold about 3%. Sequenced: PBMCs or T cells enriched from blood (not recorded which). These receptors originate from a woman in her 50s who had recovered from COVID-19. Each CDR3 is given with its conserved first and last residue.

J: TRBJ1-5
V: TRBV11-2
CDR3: CASSLDSVQPQHF

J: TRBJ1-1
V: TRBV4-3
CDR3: CASSPRGGEAEAFF

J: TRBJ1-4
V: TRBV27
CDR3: CASSGSRREKLFF

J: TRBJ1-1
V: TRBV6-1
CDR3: CASSEWGGREAEAFF

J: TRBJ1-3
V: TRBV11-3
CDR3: CASSLRSGGTIYF

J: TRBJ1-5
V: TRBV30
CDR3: CAWSRSSNQPQHF

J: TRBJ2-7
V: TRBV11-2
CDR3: CASSGGISGRMYEQYF

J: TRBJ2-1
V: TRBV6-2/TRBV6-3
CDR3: CASSSIPSTSGMGNEQFF

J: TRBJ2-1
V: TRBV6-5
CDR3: CASRISPSSYNEQFF

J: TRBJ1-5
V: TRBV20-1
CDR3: CSASLASGSNQPQHF

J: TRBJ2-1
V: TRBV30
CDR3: CAWSVERLASGRPNEQFF

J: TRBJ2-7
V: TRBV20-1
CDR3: CSASRSSGSNEQYF

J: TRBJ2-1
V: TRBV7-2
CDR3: CASSATTYSNEQFF

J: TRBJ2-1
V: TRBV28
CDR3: CASSSLRESSYNEQFF

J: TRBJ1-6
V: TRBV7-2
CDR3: CASSLVDSWNSPLHF

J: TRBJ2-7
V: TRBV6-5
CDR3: CASRAGGGYEQYF

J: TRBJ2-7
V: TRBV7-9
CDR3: CASSRGGRPYEQYF

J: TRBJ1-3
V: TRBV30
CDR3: CAWNQVGAGGNTIYF

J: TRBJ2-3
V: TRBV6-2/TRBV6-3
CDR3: CASSSGRGDSTDTQYF

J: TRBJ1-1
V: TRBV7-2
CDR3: CASSLMARALNTEAFF

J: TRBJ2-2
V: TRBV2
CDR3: CASRVRGTTATGELFF

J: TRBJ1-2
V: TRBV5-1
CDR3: CASRPTGANYGYTF

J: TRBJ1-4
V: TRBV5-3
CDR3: CARSMSGGRGPKLTNEKLFF

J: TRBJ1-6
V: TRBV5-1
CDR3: CASSIQLSYNSPLHF

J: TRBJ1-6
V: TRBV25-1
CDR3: CASSKWTGSTSPLHF